Detailed here is one T cell receptor beta chain. In its sample, this clonotype was seen many times. Its antigen is not yet known. No much larger clone is present one base from it, and per-base qualities are unavailable. The sample belongs to a study of regulatory T cells in long-lasting Graves disease (dated by TCRdb to about 2021). Regarding the research as a whole: Newly diagnosed Graves' disease patients had taken antithyroid drugs for less than 3 months. Patients with persistent Graves' disease were compared with patients with newly diagnosed Graves' disease using TCR sequencing and RNA sequencing of peripheral blood. The study was conducted in China and was registered as a clinical trial. A total of roughly 33 samples were covered by TCR sequencing, comprising some 13 persistent and around 20 newly diagnosed Graves' disease patients.

Libraries were constructed by multiplex PCR. This sample was sequenced with an Illumina HiSeq 4000. iRepertoire HTBI primers and Arm-PCR amplification of CDR3 regions were used to construct TCR beta libraries. Before sequencing, the PCR products underwent gel purification. Per the source publication's procedure: A total of some 60 TRBV and approximately 13 TRBJ segments were identified across samples and were used for gene usage analysis of CDR3 amino acid clonotypes. COPE and FqMerger were used to merge filtered high-quality paired reads into contigs. BLAST was used to align contigs to IMGT TRBV, TRBD and TRBJ reference genes, and CDR3 was defined according to IMGT. Any clonotype with a frequency above 0.1% was counted as a highly expanded clone. Repertoire diversity was measured by Shannon entropy, and V-J evenness by the Gini coefficient. Public clonotypes were defined as clonotypes shared by more than one individual. Clones were called with MiXCR by TCRdb after fastp trimmed the public reads at Q25, and only in-frame beta chains were retained. CDR3 protein sequences are deduplicated, and each keeps its most common genes and DNA. It is TCRdb's table, rather than the study itself, that gives the V and J calls and clone size. This sample gives about 520,000 distinct CDR3 sequences in total; about 12% of them show up just once. The ten largest make up approximately 9.6% of the sample.

Read against the paper, the sample's time point label means: newly diagnosed GD, antithyroid drugs for less than 3 months. For both TCR sequencing and RNA sequencing, RNA was extracted from PBMCs using TRIzol. The diagnosis of Graves' disease was made according to American Thyroid Association guidelines. Patients for the study were recruited at an endocrinology department in Xi'an, China. Each patient gave about 9.1 milliliters of peripheral blood, collected in an EDTA anticoagulant tube. Ficoll Paque Plus density gradient separation was used to isolate PBMCs, and no further T cell sorting was done. An Agilent 2100 Bioanalyzer and agarose gel were used to check RNA quality, and a NanoDrop 2000 was used to measure RNA concentration. General findings and caveats noted by the study authors: Patients with persistent disease shared more public clonotypes (approximately 2,500) than newly diagnosed patients did (966). Only the TCR beta chain was sequenced and analyzed. Preferential use of TRBV28, TRBJ1-2 and TRBJ2-5 was observed in persistent disease, whereas TRBV20-1 and TRBJ2-1 were favored in newly diagnosed disease. Because the primary lesion, thyroid tissue, could not be accessed, the study looked at peripheral blood alone. Compared with newly diagnosed patients, patients with persistent Graves' disease had lower TCR Shannon entropy and fewer highly expanded clones, which suggests clonal expansion. The small sample size was acknowledged by the authors as a limitation that may reduce accuracy.

V is cut by 1 base and J by 8 bases, and the space between the germline ends is 6 bases. The CDR3 measures 11 amino acids from cysteine to phenylalanine. The CDR3 DNA has 33 bases and is translated from base 1. CDR1 is given as GTSNPN and CDR2 as SVGIG, both from the germline V gene (reference sequence). These records were also assigned to another study, of T cells in Graves' hyperthyroidism and ophthalmopathy. The second source states: A patient counted as having stable Graves' hyperthyroidism if no progression to ophthalmopathy occurred over 18 months of follow-up. Hyperthyroidism patients were newly diagnosed, had a disease duration of under 2 months, and were aged 18 to 65 years. The study excluded patients with uncontrolled infections, other autoimmune diseases, pregnancy or lactation. Diagnoses relied on clinical symptoms, serum thyroxine and TRAb, thyroid ultrasound and orbital computed tomography. The TCR CDR3 was subjected to a first round of RT-PCR using the HTBI primer set and the Qiagen OneStep RT-PCR kit. Most expanded thyroid clonotypes (frequency above 0.001) were also detected in blood, suggesting blood repertoires may reflect thyroid immune responses. A 13 V-J signature model separated ophthalmopathy from stable hyperthyroidism, with about 88% sensitivity and roughly 84% specificity in cross-validation and 80%/75% in testing. In validation, the model predicted progression to ophthalmopathy a median of about 6.5 months before onset, with roughly 70% sensitivity and roughly 79% specificity. TCR V-J signatures able to tell the groups apart were searched for in a discovery cohort of approximately 95 patients, of whom more than 40 had Graves' ophthalmopathy and 55 to 65 had stable Graves' hyperthyroidism. Prospective prediction of ophthalmopathy was tested in an independent validation cohort of approximately 19 hyperthyroidism patients and 15 to 17 patients who later progressed to ophthalmopathy. For training and testing, the approximately 97 patients in the discovery cohort were randomly divided in a 7:3 ratio. Thyroid tissue and blood T-cell repertoires from several Graves' hyperthyroidism patients were also compared in the study. After blood sampling, hyperthyroidism patients were treated with methimazole at a starting dose of 30 mg daily, and ophthalmopathy patients were treated with high-dose intravenous methylprednisolone. The libraries were constructed in a second round of multiplex PCR and then size-selected and purified. Sequencing of the libraries was done on an Illumina HiSeq2000 using paired-end 100 bp reads. SOAPnuke was used to process the raw data, removing reads that contained adapters or uncalled bases, had a mean Phred below 15, or lacked an exact match to the constant primer or identifier. High-quality paired reads were merged using COPE v1.2.5, and each unique nucleotide sequence was defined as a clonotype. Clonotypes were aligned to IMGT TRBV, TRBD and TRBJ reference segments using MiTCR v1.1. Analysis was restricted to V-J combinations with a frequency above 0.0001, which covered about 99% of repertoires. A TCS score was defined as the ratio of F50 (clonal expansion) to E x V (chaos), with BLOSUM62-based TCRdist applied between CDR3 peptides within each V-J. Welch's t-statistics and random forest reduced fewer than 550 V-J features to under 15, which were used in a naive Bayes classifier (R e1071). No statistical method was used to fix the sample size in advance, and group allocation was not hidden from the investigators. According to the paper, TCR Vbeta CDR3 sequencing was carried out on over 130 peripheral blood samples, which came from over 40 ophthalmopathy, 70 to 80 hyperthyroidism and some 17 progressor patients.

In this chain, TRBV30 is recombined with TRBJ2-1, with the D gene call left open. This specimen was peripheral blood mononuclear cells (PBMCs), taken at new diagnosis, from a patient treated with antithyroid drugs. The origin of this receptor is a woman younger than 45 with Graves disease. Donor details come from another sample of the same person, matched by shared clones. The DNA reads as follows: TGTGCCTGGAGTGCTACTTATGAGCAGTTCTTC. Its protein reads: CAWSATYEQFF.